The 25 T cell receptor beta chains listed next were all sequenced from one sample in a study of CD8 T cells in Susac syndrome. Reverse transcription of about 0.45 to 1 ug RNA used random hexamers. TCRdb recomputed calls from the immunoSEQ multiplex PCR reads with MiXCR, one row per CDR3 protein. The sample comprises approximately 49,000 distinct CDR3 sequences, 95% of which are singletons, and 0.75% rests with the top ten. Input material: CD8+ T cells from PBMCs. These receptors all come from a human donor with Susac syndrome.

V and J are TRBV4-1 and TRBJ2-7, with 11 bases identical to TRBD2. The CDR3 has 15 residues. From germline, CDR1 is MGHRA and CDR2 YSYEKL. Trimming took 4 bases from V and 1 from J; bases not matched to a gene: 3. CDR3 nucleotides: TGCGCCAGCAGCCCGGGACTAGCGGCATCCTACGAGCAGTACTTC. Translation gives CASSPGLAASYEQYF.

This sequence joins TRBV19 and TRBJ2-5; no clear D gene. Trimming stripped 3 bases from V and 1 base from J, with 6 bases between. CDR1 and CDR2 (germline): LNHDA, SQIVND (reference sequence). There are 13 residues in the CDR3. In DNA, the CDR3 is TGTGCCAGTAGTATGGTCGGCCAAGAGACCCAGTACTTC. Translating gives CASSMVGQETQYF.

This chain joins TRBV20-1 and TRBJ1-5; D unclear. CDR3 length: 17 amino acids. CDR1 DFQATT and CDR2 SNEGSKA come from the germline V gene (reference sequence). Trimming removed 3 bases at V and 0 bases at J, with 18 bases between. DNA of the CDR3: TGCAGTGCTAGCCATATCCTGTTCGGGGATAGCAATCAGCCCCAGCATTTT. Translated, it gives CSASHILFGDSNQPQHF.

DNA of the CDR3: TGTGCCAGCAGCGCTCAGGGAGGGGGGAATCCCAGCTACACCTTC. Its translation is CASSAQGGGNPSYTF. The chain couples TRBV9 to TRBJ1-2, with D maybe TRBD1 (6 bases). Deletions cut 3 bases from V and 9 bases from J, with 21 bases between. This CDR3 has 15 residues. Germline CDR1 reads SGDLS; CDR2 reads YYNGEE. Using reference TRBV9 and TRBJ1-2 for the parts outside the CDR3, the full variable domain is DSGVTQTPKHLITATGQRVTLRCSPRSGDLSVYWYQQSLDQGLQFLIQYYNGEERAKGNILERFSAQQFPDLHSELNLSSLELGDSALYFCASSAQGGGNPSYTFGSGTRLTVV.

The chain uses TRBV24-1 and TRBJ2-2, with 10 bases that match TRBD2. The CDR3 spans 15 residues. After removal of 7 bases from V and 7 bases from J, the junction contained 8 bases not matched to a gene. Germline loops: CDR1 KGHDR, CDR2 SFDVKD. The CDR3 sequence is CATRESGGADGELFF. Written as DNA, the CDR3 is TGTGCCACCAGGGAAAGCGGGGGGGCTGACGGGGAGCTGTTTTTT.

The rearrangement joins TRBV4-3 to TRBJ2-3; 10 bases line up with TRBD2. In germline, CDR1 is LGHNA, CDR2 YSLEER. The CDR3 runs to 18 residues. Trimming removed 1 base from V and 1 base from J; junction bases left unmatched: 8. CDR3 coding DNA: TGCGCCAGCAGCCAAGGAGGGCTTGGGACTAGCGGCACAGATACGCAGTATTTT. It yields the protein CASSQGGLGTSGTDTQYF.

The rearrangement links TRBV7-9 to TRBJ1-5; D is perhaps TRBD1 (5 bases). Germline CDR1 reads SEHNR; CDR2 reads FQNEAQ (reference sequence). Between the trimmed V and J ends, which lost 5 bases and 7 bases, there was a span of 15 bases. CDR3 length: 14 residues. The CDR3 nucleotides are TGTGCCAGCAGCACCGGGGCTCTCCACCAGCCCCAGCATTTT. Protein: CASSTGALHQPQHF.

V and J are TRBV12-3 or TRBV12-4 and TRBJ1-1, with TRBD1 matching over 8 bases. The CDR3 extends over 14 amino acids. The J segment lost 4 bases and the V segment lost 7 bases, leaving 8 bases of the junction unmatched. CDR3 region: CASNDGQGVTEAFF. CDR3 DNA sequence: TGTGCCAGCAACGATGGACAGGGAGTCACTGAAGCTTTCTTT.

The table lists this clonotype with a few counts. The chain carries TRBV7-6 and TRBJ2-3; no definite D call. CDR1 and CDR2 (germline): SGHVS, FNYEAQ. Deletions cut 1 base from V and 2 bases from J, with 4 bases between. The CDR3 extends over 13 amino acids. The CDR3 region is CASSLDFTDTQYF. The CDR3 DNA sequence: TGTGCCAGCAGCTTAGACTTCACAGATACGCAGTATTTT.

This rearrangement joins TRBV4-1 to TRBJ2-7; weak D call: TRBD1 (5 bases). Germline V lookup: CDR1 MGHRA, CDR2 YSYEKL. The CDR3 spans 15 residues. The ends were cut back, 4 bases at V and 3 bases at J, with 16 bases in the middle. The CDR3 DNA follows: TGCGCCAGCAGCCCCGGACCAGGACATCGCTACGAGCAGTACTTC. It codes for CASSPGPGHRYEQYF.

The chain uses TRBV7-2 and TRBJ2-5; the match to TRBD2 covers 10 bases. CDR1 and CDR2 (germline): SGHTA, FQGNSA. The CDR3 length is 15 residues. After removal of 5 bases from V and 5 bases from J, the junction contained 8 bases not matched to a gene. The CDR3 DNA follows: TGTGCCAGCAGCGCAAGCGGGGGGGCCAGGGAGACCCAGTACTTC. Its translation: CASSASGGARETQYF. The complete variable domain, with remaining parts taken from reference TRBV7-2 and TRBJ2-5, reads GAGVSQSPSNKVTEKGKDVELRCDPISGHTALYWYRQSLGQGLEFLIYFQGNSAPDKSGLPSDRFSAERTGGSVSTLTIQRTQQEDSAVYLCASSASGGARETQYFGPGTRLLVL.

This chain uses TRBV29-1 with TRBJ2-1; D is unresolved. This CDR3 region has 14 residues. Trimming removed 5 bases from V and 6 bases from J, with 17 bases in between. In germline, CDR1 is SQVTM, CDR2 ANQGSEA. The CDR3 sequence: CSVLKNTNANEQFF. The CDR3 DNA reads TGCAGCGTTCTCAAAAACACGAATGCCAATGAGCAGTTCTTC.

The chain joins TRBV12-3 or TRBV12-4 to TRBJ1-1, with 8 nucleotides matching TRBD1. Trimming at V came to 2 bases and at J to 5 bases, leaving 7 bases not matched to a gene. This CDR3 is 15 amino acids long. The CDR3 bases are TGTGCCAGCAGTTTATCCGACAGGGGTAAGACTGAAGCTTTCTTT. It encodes CASSLSDRGKTEAFF.

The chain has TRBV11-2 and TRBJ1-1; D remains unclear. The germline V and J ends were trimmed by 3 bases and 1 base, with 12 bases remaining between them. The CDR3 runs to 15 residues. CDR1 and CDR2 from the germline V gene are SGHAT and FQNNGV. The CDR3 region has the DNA TGTGCCAGCAGCTTTGTCGGAGTAAGGAACACTGAAGCTTTCTTT. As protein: CASSFVGVRNTEAFF.

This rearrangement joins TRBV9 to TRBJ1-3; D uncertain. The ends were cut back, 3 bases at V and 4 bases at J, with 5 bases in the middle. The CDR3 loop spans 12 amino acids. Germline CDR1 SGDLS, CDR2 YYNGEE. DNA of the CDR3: TGTGCCAGCAGCGCATCAGGAAACACCATATATTTT. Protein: CASSASGNTIYF. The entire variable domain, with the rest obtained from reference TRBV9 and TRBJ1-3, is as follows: DSGVTQTPKHLITATGQRVTLRCSPRSGDLSVYWYQQSLDQGLQFLIQYYNGEERAKGNILERFSAQQFPDLHSELNLSSLELGDSALYFCASSASGNTIYFGEGSWLTVV.

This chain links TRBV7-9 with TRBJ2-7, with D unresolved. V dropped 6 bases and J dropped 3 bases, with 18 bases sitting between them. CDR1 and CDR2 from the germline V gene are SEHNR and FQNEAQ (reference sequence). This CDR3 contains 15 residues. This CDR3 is CASSPPLPTNYEQYF. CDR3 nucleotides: TGTGCCAGCAGTCCCCCGCTACCCACTAACTACGAGCAGTACTTC.

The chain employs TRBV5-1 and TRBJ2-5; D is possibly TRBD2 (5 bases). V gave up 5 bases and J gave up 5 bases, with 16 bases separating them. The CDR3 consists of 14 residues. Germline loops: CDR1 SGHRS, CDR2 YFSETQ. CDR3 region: CASSPSDPGETQYF. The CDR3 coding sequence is TGCGCCAGCAGTCCCTCAGACCCGGGGGAGACCCAGTACTTC. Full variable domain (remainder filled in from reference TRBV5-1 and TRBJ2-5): KAGVTQTPRYLIKTRGQQVTLSCSPISGHRSVSWYQQTPGQGLQFLFEYFSETQRNKGNFPGRFSGRQFSNSRSEMNVSTLELGDSALYLCASSPSDPGETQYFGPGTRLLVL.

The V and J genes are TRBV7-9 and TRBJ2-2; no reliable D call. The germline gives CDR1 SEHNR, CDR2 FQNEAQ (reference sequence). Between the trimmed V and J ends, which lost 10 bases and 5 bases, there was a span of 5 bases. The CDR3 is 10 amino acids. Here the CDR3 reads CAITTGELFF. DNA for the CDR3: TGTGCCATTACGACCGGGGAGCTGTTTTTT.

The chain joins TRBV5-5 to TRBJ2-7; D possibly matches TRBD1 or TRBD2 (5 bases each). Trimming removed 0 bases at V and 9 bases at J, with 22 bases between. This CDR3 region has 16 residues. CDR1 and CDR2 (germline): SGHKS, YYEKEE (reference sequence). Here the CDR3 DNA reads TGTGCCAGCAGCTTGGAGTCCCCGGGACCCCAAGAAGGGCAGTACTTC. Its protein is CASSLESPGPQEGQYF.

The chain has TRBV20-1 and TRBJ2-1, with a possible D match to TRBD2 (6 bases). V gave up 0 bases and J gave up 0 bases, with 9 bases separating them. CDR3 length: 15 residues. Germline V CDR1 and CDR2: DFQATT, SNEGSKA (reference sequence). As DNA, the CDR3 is TGCAGTGCTAGAGATGCGGGAAGCTCCTACAATGAGCAGTTCTTC. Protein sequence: CSARDAGSSYNEQFF.

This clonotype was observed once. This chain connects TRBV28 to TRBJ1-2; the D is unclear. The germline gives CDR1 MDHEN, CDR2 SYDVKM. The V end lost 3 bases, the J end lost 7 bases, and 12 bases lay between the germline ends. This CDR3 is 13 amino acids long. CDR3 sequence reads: CASSLVDYCGYTF. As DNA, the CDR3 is TGTGCCAGCAGTTTGGTCGATTATTGTGGCTACACCTTC.

The CDR3 region is CATSRATGTSTDTQYF. CDR3 nucleotide sequence: TGTGCCACCAGCAGAGCGACTGGGACTAGCACAGATACGCAGTATTTT. The chain couples TRBV15 to TRBJ2-3; D might be TRBD2 (6 bases). Between the trimmed V and J ends, which lost 1 base and 0 bases, there was a span of 11 bases. Germline V gene data show CDR1 as LNHNV and CDR2 as YYDKDF (reference sequence). This CDR3 comprises 16 residues.

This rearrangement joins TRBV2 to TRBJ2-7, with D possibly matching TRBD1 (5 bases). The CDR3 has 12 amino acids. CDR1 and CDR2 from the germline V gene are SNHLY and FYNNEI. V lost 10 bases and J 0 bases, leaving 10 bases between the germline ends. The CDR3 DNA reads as TGTGCCACCAGGGTTGGCTCCTACGAGCAGTACTTC. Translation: CATRVGSYEQYF.

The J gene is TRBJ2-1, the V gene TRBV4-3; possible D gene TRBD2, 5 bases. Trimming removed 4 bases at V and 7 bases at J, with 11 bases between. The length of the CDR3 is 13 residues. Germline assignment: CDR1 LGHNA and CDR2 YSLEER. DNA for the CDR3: TGCGCCAGCAGCCGAGGGTGGGAGAATGAGCAGTTCTTC. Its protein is CASSRGWENEQFF.

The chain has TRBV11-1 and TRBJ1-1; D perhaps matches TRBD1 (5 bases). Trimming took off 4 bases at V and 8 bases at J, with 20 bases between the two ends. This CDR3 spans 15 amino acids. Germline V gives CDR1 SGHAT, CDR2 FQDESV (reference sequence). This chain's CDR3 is CASSSGRATGFEAFF. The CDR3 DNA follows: TGTGCCAGCAGCTCAGGCCGTGCAACAGGTTTCGAAGCTTTCTTT. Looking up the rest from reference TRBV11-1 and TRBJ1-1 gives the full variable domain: EAEVAQSPRYKITEKSQAVAFWCDPISGHATLYWYRQILGQGPELLVQFQDESVVDDSQLPKDRFSAERLKGVDSTLKIQPAELGDSAMYLCASSSGRATGFEAFFGQGTRLTVV.